Below, one T cell receptor beta chain is given with its context. The data derive from a study of control samples from healthy donors and cancer patients. The protocol was immunoSEQ multiplex PCR, while the TCRdb copy is restricted to in-frame clones and leaves out a portion. Among 90,000 to 150,000 clones listed, 89% were seen once. The specimen sequenced was blood. The origin of this receptor is a man aged 50 to 60 in good health.

DNA of the CDR3: TGCGCCAGCAGTGAGAGAACAGGGGATACGGATCAGCCCCAGCATTTT. Its translation: CASSERTGDTDQPQHF. J is TRBJ1-5 and V is TRBV10-1; 7 positions match TRBD1. Germline CDR1 is WNHNN and CDR2 is SYGVQD (reference sequence). V dropped 2 bases and J dropped 5; count of bases not matched to a gene: 9. CDR3 length: 16 residues.